The 27 T cell receptor beta chains reported below all come from one sample, sequenced in a study of blood T cell repertoires in COVID-19. Data came from immunoSEQ multiplex PCR; TCRdb stores just in-frame clones and leaves some out. The sample lists 200,000 to 250,000 clones; about 85% were seen once. The sequenced material came from peripheral blood. The origin of the receptors is a young woman who had recovered from COVID-19.

The chain couples TRBV5-4 to TRBJ1-2; the match to TRBD1 covers 7 bases. CDR1 is SGHNT, CDR2 YYREEE, per germline (reference sequence). The CDR3 sequence is 15 residues long. The junction had 5 bases not matched to a gene; V was cut back by 1 base and J by 2 bases. The CDR3 loop is CASSLRDSLNYGYTF. The CDR3 nucleotides are TGTGCCAGCAGCTTGAGGGACAGTTTAAACTATGGCTACACCTTC.

The V and J genes are TRBV4-3 and TRBJ2-3; 9 bases fit TRBD2. Germline CDR1 reads LGHNA; CDR2 reads YSLEER. V dropped 0 bases and J dropped 5; count of bases not matched to a gene: 9. The CDR3 contains 17 residues. This chain's CDR3 is CASSQDGAGGQIDTQYF. The CDR3 DNA reads TGCGCCAGCAGCCAAGATGGGGCGGGAGGGCAAATAGATACGCAGTATTTT.

The chain recombines TRBV19 with TRBJ2-3, with a possible D match to TRBD1 (6 bases). Trimming cost V 5 bases and J 2 bases, with 8 bases left between them. Germline loops: CDR1 LNHDA, CDR2 SQIVND (reference sequence). The CDR3 extends over 13 amino acids. Here the CDR3 DNA reads TGTGCCAGTAGTCGGGGACACACAGATACGCAGTATTTT. This translates into CASSRGHTDTQYF.

This chain connects TRBV2 to TRBJ2-2; TRBD2 matches at 9 bases. This CDR3 is 18 amino acids long. Germline trimming cut 6 bases from V and 3 bases from J; bases unmatched to any gene: 14. Germline V gene sequence: CDR1 SNHLY, CDR2 FYNNEI. The CDR3 DNA sequence: TGTGCCAGCAGCGGGACTCGCGGGAGGGCACGGGACACCGGGGAGCTGTTTTTT. It encodes CASSGTRGRARDTGELFF.

This sequence joins TRBV6-5 and TRBJ2-3; weak D call: TRBD2 (5 bases). The germline CDR1 and CDR2 sequences are MNHEY and SVGAGI. CDR3 length: 14 amino acids. The CDR3 region is CATHGVSSTDTQYF. As DNA, the CDR3 is TGTGCTACACACGGGGTGTCTAGCACAGATACGCAGTATTTT.

The chain carries TRBV19 and TRBJ2-2, with D possibly being TRBD2 (6 bases). The CDR3 length is 14 residues. Per the germline V gene, CDR1 is LNHDA and CDR2 is SQIVND (reference sequence). Trimming took off 3 bases at V and 8 bases at J, with 13 bases between the two ends. CDR3 sequence: CASSILANSGELFF. The CDR3 DNA is TGTGCCAGTAGTATTCTAGCGAATTCTGGGGAGCTGTTTTTT.

The chain uses TRBV11-2 and TRBJ2-7; the D gene is possibly TRBD2 (6 bases). The V end lost 3 bases, the J end lost 5 bases, and 14 bases lay between the germline ends. Germline CDR1 reads SGHAT; CDR2 reads FQNNGV. This CDR3 comprises 14 residues. In DNA form, the CDR3 reads TGTGCCAGCAGCTTCCTAGCGTTCGCAAACGAGCAGTACTTC. Its translation is CASSFLAFANEQYF.

This clone was detected only a few times. J is TRBJ2-7 and V is TRBV19; D possibly corresponds to TRBD2 (6 bases). V was trimmed by 6 bases and J by 1 base, leaving 16 bases between them. The CDR3 covers 15 residues. From germline, CDR1 is LNHDA and CDR2 SQIVND (reference sequence). CDR3 sequence (DNA): TGTGCCAGTAGAGAGGAGGGATCAGGGTCCTACGAGCAGTACTTC. This sequence encodes CASREEGSGSYEQYF.

The chain employs TRBV5-5 and TRBJ2-3; 7 bases are shared with TRBD2. Germline-derived CDR1 and CDR2 are SGHKS and YYEKEE (reference sequence). V gave up 6 bases and J gave up 0 bases; unmatched junction bases: 4. This CDR3 contains 14 residues. The CDR3 sequence is CASNSGGSTDTQYF. The CDR3 nucleotides are TGTGCCAGCAACTCCGGGGGGAGCACAGATACGCAGTATTTT.

This rearrangement joins TRBV6-2 or TRBV6-3 to TRBJ2-7, with D possibly being TRBD2 (7 bases). Trimming took 3 bases from V and 3 from J, leaving 12 bases between them. The CDR3 runs 14 residues. Germline V lookup: CDR1 MNHEY, CDR2 SVGEGT. The CDR3 sequence: CASSYRGRDYEQYF. In nucleotides, the CDR3 is TGTGCCAGCAGTTATAGGGGGAGGGACTACGAGCAGTACTTC.

This rearrangement joins TRBV6-1 to TRBJ2-7; D gene uncertain. The V end was cut by 4 bases, the J end by 2 bases, with 12 bases between. The CDR3 is made up of 14 amino acids. CDR1 MNHNS and CDR2 SASEGT come from the germline V gene. As DNA, the CDR3 is TGTGCCAGCAGTGCAGCCCCCCCAGCCTACGAGCAGTACTTC. Translated: CASSAAPPAYEQYF.

V gene TRBV7-6 combines with J gene TRBJ2-1, with TRBD2 matching 10 bases. The ends lost 5 bases at V and 5 bases at J; junction bases unmatched: 6. CDR1 SGHVS and CDR2 FNYEAQ come from the germline V gene. CDR3 length: 15 amino acids. This chain's CDR3 is CASSILAGYNNEQFF. For the CDR3, the DNA is TGTGCCAGCAGCATACTAGCGGGGTATAACAATGAGCAGTTCTTC.

This chain connects TRBV5-6 to TRBJ2-5; D possibly corresponds to TRBD2 (6 bases). CDR3 size: 13 residues. Per germline, CDR1 SGHDT and CDR2 YYEEEE. V was pared by 1 base and J by 3 bases, with 7 bases between. Here the CDR3 reads CASSLREEETQYF. CDR3 sequence (DNA): TGTGCCAGCAGCTTGAGGGAGGAAGAGACCCAGTACTTC.

The chain couples TRBV5-1 to TRBJ2-5; 7 nucleotides agree with TRBD1. After removal of 3 bases from V and 1 base from J, the junction contained 12 bases not matched to a gene. Germline lookup yields CDR1 SGHRS and CDR2 YFSETQ. The CDR3 totals 17 residues. CDR3 sequence (DNA): TGCGCCAGCAGCTGGGGCGGAGACAGGGACCTCCAAGAGACCCAGTACTTC. Its translation: CASSWGGDRDLQETQYF. The complete variable domain, with remaining parts taken from reference TRBV5-1 and TRBJ2-5, reads KAGVTQTPRYLIKTRGQQVTLSCSPISGHRSVSWYQQTPGQGLQFLFEYFSETQRNKGNFPGRFSGRQFSNSRSEMNVSTLELGDSALYLCASSWGGDRDLQETQYFGPGTRLLVL.

A few counts support this clone. DNA of the CDR3: TGCGCCATCCACAAACGAGGAAACACCATATATTTT. This encodes CAIHKRGNTIYF. This chain joins TRBV23-1 and TRBJ1-3; D is unclear. TRBV23-1 is classed as an ORF, of uncertain function. The CDR3 covers 12 residues. V lost 10 bases and J 4 bases, leaving 11 bases between the germline ends.

The rearrangement links TRBV6-2 or TRBV6-3 to TRBJ2-7, with a possible D match to TRBD1 (5 bases). The CDR3 spans 15 residues. Germline loops: CDR1 MNHEY, CDR2 SVGEGT. The V and J ends lost 0 bases and 4 bases respectively, with 13 bases between them. The CDR3 loop is CASSYSRRGPYEQYF. DNA of the CDR3: TGTGCCAGCAGTTACTCTCGTAGGGGTCCTTACGAGCAGTACTTC.

This chain uses TRBV4-3 with TRBJ1-1; a possible D gene is TRBD1 (6 bases). Trimming cost V 1 base and J 3 bases, with 12 bases left between them. This CDR3 is built from 15 residues. Germline values: CDR1 LGHNA, CDR2 YSLEER. CDR3 bases: TGCGCCAGCAGCCAAGGGTTCGGACAGTACACTGAAGCTTTCTTT. This sequence encodes CASSQGFGQYTEAFF.

The chain recombines TRBV27 with TRBJ1-1; D is unresolved. Germline V gives CDR1 MNHEY, CDR2 SMNVEV (reference sequence). Trimming shortened V by 0 bases and J by 0 bases, and 8 bases separated the two germline ends. This CDR3 comprises 15 residues. The CDR3 bases are TGTGCCAGCAGTTTATCAAACAGATTGAACACTGAAGCTTTCTTT. Protein sequence: CASSLSNRLNTEAFF.

The chain has TRBV19 and TRBJ2-4; a weak D match, TRBD1 (6 bases). V lost 7 bases, J lost 0 bases, and 16 bases lay in between. The CDR3 has 16 residues. Germline loops: CDR1 LNHDA, CDR2 SQIVND (reference sequence). CDR3 nucleotides: TGTGCCAGTACCGCCGCCGGACAGCTAGCCAAAAACATTCAGTACTTC. This translates into CASTAAGQLAKNIQYF.

The chain carries TRBV29-1 and TRBJ1-2; a possible D gene is TRBD1 (5 bases). V was shortened by 7 bases and J by 4 bases, with 10 bases between the two germline ends. Germline CDR1 reads SQVTM; CDR2 reads ANQGSEA. This CDR3 spans 11 amino acids. In DNA form, the CDR3 reads TGCAGCGCGAGGCAGGGCTATGGCTACACCTTC. As protein: CSARQGYGYTF.

The rearrangement links TRBV25-1 to TRBJ2-1; TRBD1 matches at 8 bases. The germline gives CDR1 MGHDK, CDR2 SYGVNS. The CDR3 has 15 amino acids. After removal of 1 base from V and 6 bases from J, the junction contained 5 bases not matched to a gene. The CDR3 region is CASSESGGFLNEQFF. CDR3 bases: TGTGCCAGCAGTGAATCAGGGGGCTTTCTCAATGAGCAGTTCTTC.

The chain employs TRBV14 and TRBJ2-1, with 7 nucleotides matching TRBD2. CDR1 is SGHDN and CDR2 is FVKESK in the germline V gene. J was trimmed by 13 bases and V by 3 bases; bases with no gene match: 3. The CDR3 spans 11 residues. The CDR3 loop is CASSHGRTQFF. The CDR3 DNA is TGTGCCAGCAGCCACGGGAGGACACAGTTCTTC.

The CDR3 region has the DNA TGTGCCAGCAGCCAAGACCCCGGGGTTAATTCACCCCTCCACTTT. It translates to CASSQDPGVNSPLHF. The rearrangement joins TRBV4-2 to TRBJ1-6, with D uncertain. In germline, CDR1 is LGHNA, CDR2 YNFKEQ. The CDR3 runs 15 residues. Between the trimmed V and J ends, which lost 0 bases and 6 bases, there was a span of 9 bases.

The chain is built from TRBV11-2 and TRBJ2-7, with a weak D call TRBD2 (5 bases). V dropped 5 bases and J dropped 3 bases, with 8 bases sitting between them. CDR1 and CDR2 from the germline V gene are SGHAT and FQNNGV. This CDR3 is built from 12 residues. CDR3 region: CASSPTSYEQYF. The CDR3 coding sequence is TGTGCCAGCAGCCCCACTAGCTACGAGCAGTACTTC.

The rearrangement uses TRBV5-1 and TRBJ2-2; 8 bases agree with TRBD2. The V segment lost 1 base and the J segment 7 bases; nucleotides outside the gene matches: 6. There are 15 residues in the CDR3. Germline lookup yields CDR1 SGHRS and CDR2 YFSETQ. The CDR3 sequence: CASSLWREEGGELFF. The CDR3 DNA is TGCGCCAGCAGCTTGTGGCGGGAGGAAGGCGGGGAGCTGTTTTTT.

In DNA form, the CDR3 reads TGTGCCAGCAGTGAGGGCCACTGGTCAGGGGGACTCTCCTACGAGCAGTACTTC. Its protein is CASSEGHWSGGLSYEQYF. J is TRBJ2-7 and V is TRBV6-1, with TRBD1 as a possible D gene (7 bases). Trimming left V 3 bases short and J 0 bases short, with 21 bases between. The CDR3 contains 18 residues. Germline assignment: CDR1 MNHNS and CDR2 SASEGT.

The chain carries TRBV27 and TRBJ1-2, with 10 bases that match TRBD1. V lost 1 base and J lost 4; bases outside the gene matches: 9. Germline assignment: CDR1 MNHEY and CDR2 SMNVEV (reference sequence). CDR3 length equals 17 residues. The CDR3 coding sequence is TGTGCCAGCAGTTTATTACACTCGACAGGGGGCGCCTATGGCTACACCTTC. This translates into CASSLLHSTGGAYGYTF.